This paragraph reports one TCR beta chain. Its antigen is unknown. These data are taken from a study of siplizumab effects on memory and regulatory T cells. Study results and limitations: Significant reduction of alloreactive sequences traceable to unstimulated CD4+ memory cells was observed with siplizumab. Naive-or-memory phenotypes were unassignable for roughly 75-97% of proliferating CD4+ or CD8+ clones. Reactions containing siplizumab showed mappable alloreactive CD4+ clones averaging about 70% Treg-derived, versus around 25% in controls. Greater diversity than memory cells seemed evident in naive T cells, which also appeared to be major alloresponse contributors.

Sequencing used immunoSEQ multiplex PCR; TCRdb keeps in-frame clones, though not all of them. The sample holds approximately 82,000 clones, roughly 87% seen once. The clonotype comes from a human donor in good health. What was sequenced was Tregs sorted from blood.

The CDR3 region has the DNA TGTGCCAGCAGGTACAGGGAGAAAGATTCACCCCTCCACTTT. Residues: CASRYREKDSPLHF. The chain uses TRBV6-1 and TRBJ1-6, with a tentative D call TRBD1 (6 bases). Trimming shortened V by 6 bases and J by 8 bases, and 14 bases separated the two germline ends. The CDR3 loop spans 14 amino acids. CDR1 and CDR2 from the germline V gene are MNHNS and SASEGT.